This T cell receptor beta chain came from a study of tumor and adjacent non-tumor tissue in lung cancer. Study outcomes and limitations: Tumor TCR diversity, when higher, was linked to shorter survival.

A modified ARM-PCR protocol with three rounds of nested PCR amplified TCRbeta. MiXCR was run by TCRdb on the multiplex PCR reads, yielding one entry per CDR3 protein. This sample carries 65,000 to 80,000 distinct CDR3 sequences, about 80% of them seen once, and the ten largest clones take approximately 28%. The template was RNA from unsorted bulk tissue. Notes on this clonotype: Its antigen is not identified. Germline and junction disagree at one end, which may indicate a read error.

The sample comprised lung tumor tissue. The clonotype comes from a man between 60 and 75 years old with non-small cell lung cancer.

The CDR3 loop reads CASGFVSGTDTQYF. Written as DNA, the CDR3 is TGTGCCAGCGGTTTCGTTTCGGGCACAGATACACAGTATTTT. The chain couples TRBV28 to TRBJ2-3; unclear D gene. This CDR3 has 14 amino acids. The germline V gene encodes CDR1 MDHEN and CDR2 SYDVKM.